The T cell receptor beta chain described here comes from a study of blood T cell repertoires in COVID-19. The overall study: The United States, Italy and Spain were the sources of the acute and convalescent COVID-19 samples. T cells, B-cell-depleted T cells, or PBMCs provided the cDNA or gDNA that served as material.

J gave up 10 bases and V 3 bases, and 3 bases lay outside the gene matches. The CDR3 is 12 amino acids. Germline CDR1 and CDR2: MDHEN and SYDVKM. Study processing details: Reference gene primers were amplified, and this amplification served to estimate nucleated cell counts. The protocol was immunoSEQ multiplex PCR, while the TCRdb copy is restricted to in-frame clones and leaves out a portion. The D gene and trimming were derived from the DNA, and the V and J assignments and clone size from that table. The table lists 210,000 or so clones, about 90% of them singletons. The rearrangement uses TRBV28 and TRBJ2-1; 7 positions agree with TRBD1. Sequencing was carried out using peripheral blood. The clonotype was recovered from a young man with active or convalescent COVID-19. The CDR3 region is CASSFDRAEQFF. DNA for the CDR3: TGTGCCAGCAGTTTCGACAGGGCCGAGCAGTTCTTC.